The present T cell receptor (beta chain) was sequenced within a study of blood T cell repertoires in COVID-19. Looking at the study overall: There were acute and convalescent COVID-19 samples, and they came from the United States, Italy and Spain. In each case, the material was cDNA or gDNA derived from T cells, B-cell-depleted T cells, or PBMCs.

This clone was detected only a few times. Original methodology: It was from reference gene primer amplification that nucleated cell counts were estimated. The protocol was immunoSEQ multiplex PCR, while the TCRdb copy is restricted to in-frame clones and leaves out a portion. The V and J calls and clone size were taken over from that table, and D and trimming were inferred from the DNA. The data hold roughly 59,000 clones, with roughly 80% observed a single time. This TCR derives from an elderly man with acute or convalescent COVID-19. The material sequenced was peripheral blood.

CDR3 coding DNA: TGTGCCAGCAGTCCGGGACAGGGGCTCGCCTATGAGCAGTTCTTC. This encodes CASSPGQGLAYEQFF. This chain uses TRBV27 with TRBJ2-1; 10 bases are shared with TRBD1. CDR1 is MNHEY, CDR2 SMNVEV, per germline (reference sequence). The CDR3 sequence is 15 residues long. With 5 bases clipped from V and 8 bases from J, the junction kept 9 bases outside the gene matches.